This T cell receptor beta chain originates from a study of cytomegalovirus exposure and HLA in healthy donors. This CDR3 spans 15 amino acids. The germline gives CDR1 SNHLY, CDR2 FYNNEI. Trimming shortened V by 6 bases and J by 1 base, and 14 bases separated the two germline ends. The PCR ran on 60 Vbeta and 13 Jbeta primers. Method: immunoSEQ multiplex PCR; TCRdb's copy keeps in-frame clones and lacks some. This sample yields approximately 140,000 clones, of which around three quarters are seen a single time; about 6.8% belongs to the top ten. This TCR derives from a man between 35 and 55 years old in good health and CMV-seropositive. Specimen: PBMCs. V usage is TRBV2 and J usage is TRBJ2-3, with D tentatively TRBD1 (5 bases). Here the CDR3 reads CASRTDIQRTDTQYF. CDR3 bases: TGTGCCAGCAGGACGGACATTCAGCGCACAGATACGCAGTATTTT.